The 8 T cell receptor beta chains presented below share a single source sample, sequenced in a study of CD8 T cells in ankylosing spondylitis. A single record per CDR3 protein comes from TCRdb applying MiXCR to the 5' RACE reads. The data hold a few hundred thousand distinct CDR3 sequences, with 15% to 25% observed a single time. The sequenced sample was blood, either unsorted or a sorted T cell fraction (not recorded which). These receptors originate from a male donor with ankylosing spondylitis or in good health (not recorded which).

This clonotype occurred many times. This sequence joins TRBV14 and TRBJ2-7; 7 bases are shared with TRBD1. Germline V gene sequence: CDR1 SGHDN, CDR2 FVKESK. CDR3 length equals 17 residues. J was trimmed by 2 bases and V by 1 base; bases with no gene match: 11. As DNA, the CDR3 is TGTGCCAGCAGCCAAGGAGGGACAGCGCACCTGACCTACGAGCAGTACGTC. Residues: CASSQGGTAHLTYEQYV.

This clonotype was counted between two and nine times. The junction does not match germline at one end; this may be a read error. The rearrangement uses TRBV7-7 and TRBJ2-1; D tentatively fits TRBD1 or TRBD2 (5 bases each). This CDR3 contains 14 residues. Germline loops: CDR1 SSHAT, CDR2 FNYEAQ (reference sequence). CDR3 residues: CASSLARQSNEQFF. The CDR3 nucleotides read TGTGCTAGCAGCTTAGCGCGACAGTCGAATGAGCAGTTCTTC. Filled out from reference TRBV7-7 and TRBJ2-1, the complete variable domain reads GAGVSQSPRYKVTKRGQDVTLRCDPISSHATLYWYQQALGQGPEFLTYFNYEAQPDKSGLPSDRFSAERPEGSISTLTIQRTEQRDSAMYRCASSLARQSNEQFFGPGTRLTVL.

The rearrangement uses TRBV6-1 and TRBJ2-1; the D is unclear. The CDR3 is made up of 12 amino acids. V lost 3 bases and J lost 4, with 4 bases in between. Germline V lookup: CDR1 MNHNS, CDR2 SASEGT. The DNA of the CDR3 is TGTGCCAGCAGTGACAGATACAATGAGCAGTTCTTC. It translates to CASSDRYNEQFF.

This chain joins TRBV3-1 and TRBJ2-5, with TRBD1 matching over 10 bases. This CDR3 has 15 amino acids. From germline, CDR1 is LGHDT and CDR2 YNNKEL (reference sequence). The V gene end was trimmed by 4 bases and the J gene end by 5 bases; junction bases not matched to a gene: 7. The CDR3 reads CASSRMTGGGETQYF. CDR3 in DNA: TGTGCCAGCAGCCGTATGACAGGGGGCGGTGAGACCCAGTACTTC.

This clonotype came up many times. DNA for the CDR3: TGCGCCAGCAGCCGGGACAGCCCAAATGAAAAACTGTTTTTT. Protein sequence: CASSRDSPNEKLFF. The gene calls are TRBV5-1 and TRBJ1-4; 7 nucleotides align to TRBD1. V lost 4 bases and J lost 5; bases outside the gene matches: 5. There are 14 residues in the CDR3. Per the germline V gene, CDR1 is SGHRS and CDR2 is YFSETQ. The full variable domain, with the rest looked up from reference TRBV5-1 and TRBJ1-4, is KAGVTQTPRYLIKTRGQQVTLSCSPISGHRSVSWYQQTPGQGLQFLFEYFSETQRNKGNFPGRFSGRQFSNSRSEMNVSTLELGDSALYLCASSRDSPNEKLFFGSGTQLSVL.

This clonotype was seen many times. The J gene is TRBJ1-6, the V gene TRBV5-1; 7 positions agree with TRBD1. CDR1 and CDR2 from the germline V gene are SGHRS and YFSETQ. The CDR3 runs 14 residues. With V trimmed by 3 bases and J by 7 bases, 4 bases remained unmatched. CDR3 DNA: TGCGCCAGCAGCTGGGACAGTGTGAATTCACCCCTCCACTTT. It encodes CASSWDSVNSPLHF.

This clonotype has a count of ten or more. The chain links TRBV20-1 to TRBJ1-5, with D possibly being TRBD1 (6 bases). Trimming took 2 bases from V and 5 from J, leaving 16 bases between them. The germline V gene encodes CDR1 DFQATT and CDR2 SNEGSKA (reference sequence). CDR3 length equals 15 residues. CDR3 protein: CSARPPGAQDQPQHF. DNA of the CDR3: TGCAGTGCTAGACCGCCGGGGGCGCAAGATCAGCCCCAGCATTTT.

The chain carries TRBV5-1 and TRBJ2-2; D may be TRBD2 (6 bases). The germline V and J ends were trimmed by 4 bases and 3 bases, with 16 bases remaining between them. The CDR3 length is 16 residues. The germline V gene has CDR1 SGHRS and CDR2 YFSETQ. The CDR3 bases are TGCGCCAGCAGCCCCACTCTAGCGACTGACACCGGGGAGCTGTTTTTT. Amino acids: CASSPTLATDTGELFF.